These 27 T cell receptor beta chains were sequenced from one sample in a study of Ad26.COV2.S vaccination and SARS-CoV-2 variants (dated by TCRdb to the early 2020s). The method behind the library was the immunoSEQ multiplex PCR assay. TCRdb took over this immuneACCESS table, retaining in-frame rearrangements with V and J assigned. Such tables are incomplete; in checked studies, under half of the missing clones stem from an unresolved V gene, and the remainder is unexplained. Across this sample there are about 680,000 clones, with approximately 88% seen only once. About 1.5% of the sample is held by the ten biggest clonotypes. Reading the label with the study, this specimen's treatment or condition is: some 20 received Ad26.COV2.S at low or high dose, single or two shots; about 5 received placebo; per-sample allocation not given. For vaccine and placebo recipients, repertoires were sequenced using samples collected on day 63 after the first injection.

Specimen: peripheral blood, collected in a trial of Ad26.COV2.S vaccine versus placebo. The source is a person aged 18-65 years who received the Ad26.COV2.S COVID-19 vaccine or a placebo.

V is TRBV27 and J is TRBJ1-2; D is undetermined. Trimming cost V 6 bases and J 5 bases, with 13 bases left between them. The CDR3 has 13 amino acids. CDR1 MNHEY and CDR2 SMNVEV come from the germline V gene (reference sequence). The CDR3 region is CASSPGWEYGYTF. The CDR3 nucleotides are TGTGCCAGCAGCCCCGGGTGGGAGTATGGCTACACCTTC.

This chain uses TRBV2 with TRBJ1-2; the match to TRBD1 covers 9 bases. CDR1 is SNHLY, CDR2 FYNNEI, per germline. The V gene end was trimmed by 5 bases and the J gene end by 1 base; junction bases not matched to a gene: 2. The CDR3 runs to 14 residues. CDR3 sequence reads: CASSTGQGNYGYTF. CDR3 nucleotides: TGTGCCAGCAGTACGGGACAGGGTAACTATGGCTACACCTTC.

The chain couples TRBV5-4 to TRBJ2-7; 8 nucleotides align to TRBD2. Germline V CDR1 and CDR2: SGHNT, YYREEE (reference sequence). Trimming removed 4 bases from V and 3 bases from J; junction bases left unmatched: 12. This CDR3 has 16 residues. The CDR3 DNA follows: TGTGCCAGCAGCACCCCTTCAAGCGGGAGATACTACGAGCAGTACTTC. It yields the protein CASSTPSSGRYYEQYF.

This chain links TRBV5-1 with TRBJ2-2; the match to TRBD1 covers 9 bases. The germline CDR1 and CDR2 sequences are SGHRS and YFSETQ. With 3 bases clipped from V and 0 bases from J, the junction kept 6 bases outside the gene matches. The length of the CDR3 is 17 residues. CDR3 in amino acids: CASSSGQGYANTGELFF. The CDR3 nucleotides read TGCGCCAGCAGCTCCGGACAGGGGTATGCGAACACCGGGGAGCTGTTTTTT.

J is TRBJ2-3 and V is TRBV6-1; 8 nucleotides align to TRBD2. This CDR3 has 17 residues. J gave up 5 bases and V 7 bases, and 17 bases lay outside the gene matches. CDR1 MNHNS and CDR2 SASEGT come from the germline V gene. CDR3 residues: CASTEASGHPAGDTQYF. CDR3 nucleotide sequence: TGTGCCAGCACCGAAGCTAGCGGGCACCCCGCGGGAGATACGCAGTATTTT.

On this clone: Within the sample, other DNA sequences also encode this same CDR3. DNA for the CDR3: TGTGCCAGCAGCTTAGCGGCCTCCTACGAGCAGTACTTC. Encoded protein: CASSLAASYEQYF. The V and J genes are TRBV7-2 and TRBJ2-7; D unclear. Germline V gene lookup returns CDR1 SGHTA and CDR2 FQGNSA. Trimming pared 0 bases from V and 0 bases from J, leaving 3 bases between. This CDR3 spans 13 amino acids.

A few counts support this clone. This rearrangement joins TRBV6-6 to TRBJ2-7; D is ambiguous. Germline CDR1 MNHNY, CDR2 SVGAGI (reference sequence). The V and J ends lost 7 bases and 4 bases respectively, with 11 bases between them. CDR3 length equals 12 residues. CDR3 sequence (DNA): TGTGCCAGCAACCCGCCGGGTTACGAGCAGTACTTC. It codes for CASNPPGYEQYF.

This clone was found once. V usage is TRBV19 and J usage is TRBJ2-3; D is ambiguous. The CDR3 is 11 amino acids. The V gene's germline CDR1 is LNHDA and CDR2 SQIVND (reference sequence). V lost 4 bases, J lost 2 bases, and 1 base lay in between. CDR3 region: CASSNTDTQYF. The CDR3 nucleotides are TGTGCCAGTAGTAACACAGATACGCAGTATTTT.

J is TRBJ1-5 and V is TRBV4-1; 8 nucleotides align to TRBD1. J was trimmed by 7 bases and V by 3 bases; bases with no gene match: 11. CDR1 and CDR2 (germline): MGHRA, YSYEKL. The CDR3 length is 16 residues. Written as DNA, the CDR3 is TGCGCCAGCAGCCAGGGGCGACAGGGGACTCGCCAGCCCCAGCATTTT. Translating it yields CASSQGRQGTRQPQHF.

The chain combines TRBV12-3 or TRBV12-4 with TRBJ1-2; D gene uncertain. Trimming pared 7 bases from V and 4 bases from J, leaving 13 bases between. The CDR3 sequence is 13 residues long. The CDR3 protein is CASTNLLSYGYTF. The CDR3 region has the DNA TGTGCCAGCACCAACCTCTTGAGCTATGGCTACACCTTC.

The J gene is TRBJ2-1, the V gene TRBV3-1 (or the pseudogene TRBV3-2), with TRBD2 identical over 13 bases. CDR1 and CDR2 from the germline V gene are LGHDT and YNNKEL (reference sequence). V shed 5 bases and J 9 bases; nucleotides not matched to a gene: 13. CDR3 length equals 17 residues. The CDR3 sequence: CASSSNPGLAGLGEQFF. The CDR3 coding sequence is TGTGCCAGCAGCTCTAATCCGGGACTAGCGGGATTAGGTGAGCAGTTCTTC.

The chain joins TRBV2 to TRBJ2-5; the match to TRBD2 covers 11 bases. Trimming removed 9 bases from V and 5 bases from J; junction bases left unmatched: 2. Germline V gene data show CDR1 as SNHLY and CDR2 as FYNNEI. This CDR3 spans 12 amino acids. CDR3 protein: CASSSGGETQYF. CDR3 sequence (DNA): TGTGCCAGTTCTAGCGGGGGGGAGACCCAGTACTTC.

This rearrangement joins TRBV6-6 to TRBJ1-3; tentatively, D is TRBD1 (6 bases). The V end lost 0 bases, the J end lost 1 base, and 7 bases lay between the germline ends. CDR3 length: 15 amino acids. Germline loops: CDR1 MNHNY, CDR2 SVGAGI (reference sequence). The CDR3 DNA sequence: TGTGCCAGCAGTTACTCGGGACATTCTGGAAACACCATATATTTT. Amino acid sequence: CASSYSGHSGNTIYF.

The chain carries TRBV7-8 and TRBJ1-5; 11 bases map to TRBD1. V gave up 1 base and J gave up 6 bases; unmatched junction bases: 8. This CDR3 has 17 residues. In germline, CDR1 is SGHVS, CDR2 FQNEAQ. DNA of the CDR3: TGTGCCAGCAGCTTAGGGGGACAGGGGGGTATTGGTCAGCCCCAGCATTTT. It yields the protein CASSLGGQGGIGQPQHF.

Only one count was recorded for this clone. This chain connects TRBV4-1 to TRBJ1-4; 10 bases are a match to TRBD1. After removal of 1 base from V and 3 bases from J, the junction contained 11 bases not matched to a gene. Germline lookup yields CDR1 MGHRA and CDR2 YSYEKL. This CDR3 has 19 residues. CDR3 amino acids: CASSQGFSGTGVANEKLFF. CDR3 coding DNA: TGCGCCAGCAGCCAAGGTTTCTCCGGGACAGGGGTAGCTAATGAAAAACTGTTTTTT.

The rearrangement joins TRBV29-1 to TRBJ2-1; 11 bases map to TRBD1. The CDR3 loop spans 15 amino acids. With V trimmed by 6 bases and J by 3 bases, 7 bases remained unmatched. The germline CDR1 and CDR2 sequences are SQVTM and ANQGSEA. Written as DNA, the CDR3 is TGCAGCGTGCCCGGACAGGGGGCGGGCTACAATGAGCAGTTCTTC. Amino acids: CSVPGQGAGYNEQFF.

J is TRBJ1-5 and V is TRBV27; D is unresolved. Trimming left V 6 bases short and J 2 bases short, with 17 bases between. The CDR3 length is 16 residues. Germline lookup yields CDR1 MNHEY and CDR2 SMNVEV (reference sequence). DNA of the CDR3: TGTGCCAGCAGCCGACTCGGGAACACCGGCAATCAGCCCCAGCATTTT. As protein: CASSRLGNTGNQPQHF.

The chain combines TRBV5-1 with TRBJ1-2; 8 nucleotides match TRBD1. The V segment lost 4 bases and the J segment 8 bases; nucleotides outside the gene matches: 10. Germline V CDR1 and CDR2: SGHRS, YFSETQ. CDR3 size: 14 residues. The DNA of the CDR3 is TGCGCCAGCAGCCTGGACAGGGCGTTTTCCGGCTACACCTTC. This gives the protein CASSLDRAFSGYTF.

V gene TRBV5-1 combines with J gene TRBJ1-3; D may be TRBD1 (5 bases). CDR1 is SGHRS, CDR2 YFSETQ, per germline. Trimming left V 4 bases short and J 3 bases short, with 11 bases between. CDR3 length: 14 residues. The CDR3 DNA sequence: TGCGCCAGCAGCCCGGGGGGGAATGGAAACACCATATATTTT. Its translation: CASSPGGNGNTIYF.

The chain recombines TRBV19 with TRBJ2-7; D is undetermined. CDR3 length: 14 residues. In germline, CDR1 is LNHDA, CDR2 SQIVND (reference sequence). Trimming removed 3 bases from V and 2 bases from J, with 11 bases in between. In nucleotides, the CDR3 is TGTGCCAGTAGTATCTCTGGGAACACCTACGAGCAGTACTTC. Protein: CASSISGNTYEQYF.

The chain carries TRBV29-1 and TRBJ2-1; no definite D call. With 8 bases removed from V and 0 bases from J, the gap between germline ends came to 11 bases. This CDR3 has 13 amino acids. CDR1 is SQVTM and CDR2 is ANQGSEA in the germline V gene. The CDR3 nucleotides read TGCAGCTTCAGCTGGAGCTCCTACAATGAGCAGTTCTTC. Protein: CSFSWSSYNEQFF.

This rearrangement joins TRBV30 to TRBJ1-1; possibly TRBD1 for D (6 bases). V lost 8 bases to trimming and J lost 5 bases, with 15 bases between them. There are 12 residues in the CDR3. The germline CDR1 and CDR2 sequences are GTSNPN and SVGIG (reference sequence). The CDR3 bases are TGTGCCAGCCACAGGGTTGGAACTGAAGCTTTCTTT. Its protein is CASHRVGTEAFF.

The CDR3 spells CASSFQTSGNSEQYF. In DNA, the CDR3 is TGTGCCAGCAGTTTTCAGACTAGCGGGAATTCCGAGCAGTACTTC. The chain has TRBV27 and TRBJ2-7; TRBD2 matches 11 bases. The V segment lost 3 bases and the J segment 6 bases; nucleotides outside the gene matches: 7. Looked up from germline, CDR1 is MNHEY and CDR2 is SMNVEV (reference sequence). CDR3 length: 15 residues.

V gene TRBV7-2 combines with J gene TRBJ2-5; TRBD1 agrees at 8 bases. The CDR3 has 14 amino acids. CDR1 and CDR2 (germline): SGHTA, FQGNSA. V gave up 7 bases and J gave up 2 bases; unmatched junction bases: 6. CDR3: CASTLQGEQETQYF. In nucleotides, the CDR3 is TGTGCCAGCACCCTACAGGGGGAGCAAGAGACCCAGTACTTC.

The sample holds one count of this clone. This chain connects TRBV7-2 to TRBJ2-5; 9 nucleotides line up with TRBD2. CDR3 length equals 15 residues. The germline CDR1 and CDR2 sequences are SGHTA and FQGNSA. After removal of 2 bases from V and 2 bases from J, the junction contained 3 bases not matched to a gene. The CDR3 DNA follows: TGTGCCAGCAGCTTAAACAGCGGGAGGCAAGAGACCCAGTACTTC. This gives the protein CASSLNSGRQETQYF.

V and J are TRBV7-9 and TRBJ2-3; TRBD2 agrees at 9 bases. The V and J ends lost 5 bases and 3 bases, in that order; junction bases with no gene match: 6. CDR1 and CDR2 from the germline V gene are SEHNR and FQNEAQ (reference sequence). The CDR3 spans 15 residues. CDR3 residues: CASSESGGMTDTQYF. The DNA of the CDR3 is TGTGCCAGCAGCGAGAGCGGGGGGATGACAGATACGCAGTATTTT.

This clone was seen only once. This chain connects TRBV6-5 to TRBJ2-1, with 11 bases fitting TRBD2. Looked up from germline, CDR1 is MNHEY and CDR2 is SVGAGI. The CDR3 covers 14 residues. Trimming took 6 bases from V and 4 from J; bases not matched to a gene: 2. The CDR3 protein is CASRTSGIYNEQFF. Written as DNA, the CDR3 is TGTGCCAGCAGGACTAGCGGGATATACAATGAGCAGTTCTTC.